This entry is about one T cell receptor (beta chain). Its antigen target is currently unknown. No base quality values were provided; no much bigger clone lies one nucleotide off. Based on the germline V gene, the CDR1 and CDR2 sequences are SGHRS and YFSETQ. V is cut by 4 bases and J by 1 base, and the space between the germline ends is 11 bases. From cysteine to phenylalanine, the CDR3 is 14 amino acids long. Here the CDR3 DNA is all that survives: 42 bases in frame from base 1. These data belong to a study of OX40 agonist ivuxolimab in advanced cancers. Regarding the research as a whole: The costimulatory receptor OX40 (CD134) was targeted by ivuxolimab, a fully human IgG2 agonistic monoclonal antibody. In the dose-escalation cohort, around 80% of patients were male, and the mean age was roughly 56 years with a range of about 23 to 79. Peripheral TCRbeta sequencing was intended to test whether TCR sequence diversity was altered and clonal T-cell expansion was caused by ivuxolimab. Of the approximately 54 dose-escalation patients, hepatocellular carcinoma was present in about 19, melanoma in around 15, renal cell carcinoma in 9 and head and neck cancer in 9. Intravenous ivuxolimab was administered to patients every 2 weeks at six dose levels: 0.01, 0.1, 0.3, 1.5, 3 and 10 mg/kg. Prior anti-PD-1, anti-PD-L1 or anti-CTLA-4 therapy was permitted, and checkpoint inhibitors had been received by roughly two fifths of dose-escalation patients. The monotherapy dose-escalation portion (N of about 50 patients) of the phase I ivuxolimab trial is reported in the paper. Partial responses occurred in three dose-escalation patients: two with cutaneous melanoma and one with hepatocellular carcinoma.

The research as a whole found: After ivuxolimab, more expanded clones were found on average in CD8+ T cells than in CD4+ T cells. Low levels of normalized T-cell clonal expansion were also seen in some patients who did not respond. Which antigens the clonally expanded peripheral T cells were specific for was not determined. At doses of 0.1 to 3.0 mg/kg, clonal expansion of both CD4+ and CD8+ blood T cells was observed from baseline to week 6. In partial responders in the 0.1-3.0 mg/kg groups, normalized peripheral clonal expansion was found to be among the lowest, especially among CD8+ T cells.

For sequencing of the TCRbeta CDR3 region, genomic DNA was extracted from the sorted cells. The immunoSEQ Assay was used for sequencing of TCRbeta CDR3 regions. As stored in TCRdb, this immuneACCESS dataset retains in-frame rearrangements with V and J assigned. A fraction of the clones does not appear; measured against another copy, unresolved V genes explain less than half of the discrepancy, and the remainder lacks a known reason. The sample table holds 100,000 or so clones, of which approximately 90% were seen once. The ten largest clones represent approximately 0.31% of the sample. Patients with a history of autoimmune disease or receiving systemic immunosuppression were excluded from the trial. Peripheral blood for TCR sequencing was drawn from every dose cohort at baseline, at cycle 4 day 1 and at cycle 7 day 1. The samples were taken from a phase I, first-in-human, multicenter, open-label dose-escalation trial of ivuxolimab. The trial enrolled adults with locally advanced or metastatic head and neck squamous cell, hepatocellular, melanoma or renal cell carcinoma. CD4+ and CD8+ T cells were sorted separately from peripheral blood before TCR sequencing.

The sample was CD4+ or CD8+ T cells sorted from blood, taken in a trial of the OX40 agonist ivuxolimab. The source is an adult with an advanced solid tumor such as melanoma, head and neck, liver or kidney cancer. The rearrangement combines TRBV5-1 with TRBJ1-1, and possibly TRBD1, on 5 matching bases. The CDR3 protein: CASSLTVPNTEAFF. The nucleotides are TGCGCCAGCAGCCTGACAGTCCCGAACACTGAAGCTTTCTTT.